Each of the 2 T cell receptor beta chains below was sequenced from the same sample in a study of cytomegalovirus exposure and HLA in healthy donors. With 60 Vbeta and 13 Jbeta primers, the PCR was carried out. Clones were read by immunoSEQ multiplex PCR, and TCRdb kept only the in-frame ones, dropping some. This table has 93,000 or so clones, 76% appearing once. The material sequenced was PBMCs. These receptors were collected from a woman between 18 and 29 years old in good health and CMV-seropositive.

The chain couples TRBV2 to TRBJ2-2, with D maybe TRBD1 (6 bases). The V gene's germline CDR1 is SNHLY and CDR2 FYNNEI. The CDR3 is 16 amino acids. V was pared by 6 bases and J by 5 bases, with 19 bases between. The CDR3 sequence is CASRKDRPQLTGELFF. CDR3 nucleotides: TGTGCCAGCAGGAAAGACAGGCCGCAACTGACCGGGGAGCTGTTTTTT. The variable domain in full, with the rest retrieved from reference TRBV2 and TRBJ2-2, is EPEVTQTPSHQVTQMGQEVILRCVPISNHLYFYWYRQILGQKVEFLVSFYNNEISEKSEIFDDQFSVERPDGSNFTLKIRSTKLEDSAMYFCASRKDRPQLTGELFFGEGSRLTVL.

The chain joins TRBV5-4 to TRBJ2-2, with 9 bases lining up with TRBD1. The CDR3 consists of 18 residues. Per the germline V gene, CDR1 is SGHNT and CDR2 is YYREEE (reference sequence). V dropped 4 bases and J dropped 5; count of bases not matched to a gene: 15. The CDR3 nucleotides read TGTGCCAGCAGCCCCCCGGGGCTGACAGGGGGTACTACCGGGGAGCTGTTTTTT. It yields the protein CASSPPGLTGGTTGELFF.